This T cell receptor (beta chain) was sequenced for a study of CD8+ T cells in alopecia areata. As for the study in general: In an open-label trial, patients got 5 to 10 mg tofacitinib twice daily. Tofacitinib ran 6 to 18 months, followed by 6 months off drug.

Researchers took lesional scalp punch biopsies and peripheral blood from people who were alopecia areata patients. Study observations and caveats: The study found higher clonality in lesional than normal scalp, especially in alopecia totalis/universalis.

The J segment lost 3 bases and the V segment lost 3 bases, leaving 8 bases of the junction unmatched. This CDR3 spans 17 amino acids. Germline V gives CDR1 LGHNA, CDR2 YNFKEQ. As to this clone: Antigen specificity is unknown.

Sequencing relied on a cDNA template that was reverse transcribed from extracted RNA. Clones were read by immunoSEQ multiplex PCR, and TCRdb kept only the in-frame ones, dropping some. The sample shows fewer than 150,000 clones, 45% to 60% of them seen only once. V is TRBV4-2 and J is TRBJ2-3, with 11 bases that match TRBD1. This TCR came from a human donor with alopecia areata. Sequencing used CD4+ T cells sorted from blood, obtained at week 0. In DNA form, the CDR3 reads TGTGCCAGCAGCCAGGGTGGGACAGGGGGACCAACAGATACGCAGTATTTT. Translated: CASSQGGTGGPTDTQYF.